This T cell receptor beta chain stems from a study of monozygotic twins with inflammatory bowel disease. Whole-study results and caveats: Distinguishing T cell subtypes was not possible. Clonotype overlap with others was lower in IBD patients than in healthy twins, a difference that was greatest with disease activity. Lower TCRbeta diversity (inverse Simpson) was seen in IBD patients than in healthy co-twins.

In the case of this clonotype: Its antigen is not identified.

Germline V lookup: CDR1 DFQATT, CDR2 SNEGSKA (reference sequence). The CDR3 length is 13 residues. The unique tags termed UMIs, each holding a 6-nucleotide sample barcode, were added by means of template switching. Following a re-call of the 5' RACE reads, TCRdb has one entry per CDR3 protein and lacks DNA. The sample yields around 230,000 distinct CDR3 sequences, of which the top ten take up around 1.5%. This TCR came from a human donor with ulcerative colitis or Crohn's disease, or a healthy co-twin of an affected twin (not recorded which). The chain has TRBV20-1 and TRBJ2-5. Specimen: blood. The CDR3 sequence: CSARGRVQETQYF.